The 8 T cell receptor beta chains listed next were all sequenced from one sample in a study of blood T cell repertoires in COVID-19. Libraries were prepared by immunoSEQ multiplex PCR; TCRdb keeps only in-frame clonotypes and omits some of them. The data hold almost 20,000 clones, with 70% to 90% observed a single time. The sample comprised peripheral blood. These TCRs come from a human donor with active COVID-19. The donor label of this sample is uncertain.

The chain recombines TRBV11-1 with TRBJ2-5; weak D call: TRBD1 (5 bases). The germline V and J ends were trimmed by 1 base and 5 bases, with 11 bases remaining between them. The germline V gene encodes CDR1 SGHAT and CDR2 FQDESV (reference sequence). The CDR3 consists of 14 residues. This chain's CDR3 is CASSLGSGRETQYF. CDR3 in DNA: TGTGCCAGCAGCTTAGGTTCAGGGCGGGAGACCCAGTACTTC.

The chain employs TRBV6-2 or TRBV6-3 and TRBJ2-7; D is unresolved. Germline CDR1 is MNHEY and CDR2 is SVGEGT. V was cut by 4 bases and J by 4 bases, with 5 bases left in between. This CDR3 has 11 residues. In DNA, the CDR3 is TGTGCCAGCAGTTCCCTTTACGAGCAGTACTTC. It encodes CASSSLYEQYF.

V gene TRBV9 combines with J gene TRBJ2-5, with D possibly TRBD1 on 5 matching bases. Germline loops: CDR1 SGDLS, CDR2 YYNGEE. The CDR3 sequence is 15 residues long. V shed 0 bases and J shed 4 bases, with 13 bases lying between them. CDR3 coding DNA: TGTGCCAGCAGCGTAGATAAGGGGTGGGGAGAGACCCAGTACTTC. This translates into CASSVDKGWGETQYF.

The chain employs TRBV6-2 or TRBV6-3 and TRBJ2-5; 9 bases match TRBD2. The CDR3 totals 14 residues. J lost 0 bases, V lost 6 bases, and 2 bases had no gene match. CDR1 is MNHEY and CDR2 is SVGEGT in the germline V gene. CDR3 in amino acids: CASSRTSDQETQYF. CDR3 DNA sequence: TGTGCCAGCAGCCGGACTAGCGACCAAGAGACCCAGTACTTC.

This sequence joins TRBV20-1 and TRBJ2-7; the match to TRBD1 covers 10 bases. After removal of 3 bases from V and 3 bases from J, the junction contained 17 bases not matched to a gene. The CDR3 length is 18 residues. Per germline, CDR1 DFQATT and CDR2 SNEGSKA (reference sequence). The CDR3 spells CSASHREAGTGVYYEQYF. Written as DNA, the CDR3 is TGCAGTGCTAGTCATCGGGAGGCCGGGACAGGGGTCTACTACGAGCAGTACTTC.

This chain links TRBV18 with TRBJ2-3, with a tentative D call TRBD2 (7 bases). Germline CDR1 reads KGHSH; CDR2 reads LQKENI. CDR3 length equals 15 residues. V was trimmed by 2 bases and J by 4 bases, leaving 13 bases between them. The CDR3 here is CASSPGGGLSDTQYF. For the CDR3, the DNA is TGTGCCAGCTCACCAGGGGGGGGCCTTTCAGATACGCAGTATTTT.

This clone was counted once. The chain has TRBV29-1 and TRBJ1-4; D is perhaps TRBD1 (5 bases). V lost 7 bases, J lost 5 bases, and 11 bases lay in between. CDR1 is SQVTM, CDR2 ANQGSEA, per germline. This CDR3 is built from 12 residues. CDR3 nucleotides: TGCAGCGGCGGGACGCCGAATGAAAAACTGTTTTTT. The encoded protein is CSGGTPNEKLFF. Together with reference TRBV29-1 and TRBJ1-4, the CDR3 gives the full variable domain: SAVISQKPSRDICQRGTSLTIQCQVDSQVTMMFWYRQQPGQSLTLIATANQGSEATYESGFVIDKFPISRPNLTFSTLTVSNMSPEDSSIYLCSGGTPNEKLFFGSGTQLSVL.

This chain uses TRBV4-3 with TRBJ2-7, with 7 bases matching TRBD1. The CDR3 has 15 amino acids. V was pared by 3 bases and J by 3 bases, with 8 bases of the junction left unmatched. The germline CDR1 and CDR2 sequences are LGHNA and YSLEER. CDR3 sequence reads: CASSHTGEGVYEQYF. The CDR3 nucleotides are TGCGCCAGCAGCCATACAGGGGAAGGGGTCTACGAGCAGTACTTC.